This entry concerns a single T cell receptor beta chain. This clonotype was counted between two and nine times. The antigen it binds to is not known. Qualities for individual bases were not recorded, and no much larger clone is one base off. Any patient with an uncontrolled infection, another autoimmune disease, pregnancy or lactation was excluded. Clinical symptoms, serum thyroxine and TRAb, thyroid ultrasound, and orbital computed tomography formed the basis for the diagnoses. Trizol reagent was used to extract total RNA, and RNA quality was then checked on an Agilent 2100 Bioanalyzer. This sample stems from a study of T cells in Graves' hyperthyroidism and ophthalmopathy (dated by TCRdb to between 2018 and 2021). Describing the broader study: To identify TCR V-J signatures that set the groups apart, the researchers used a discovery cohort of 90 to 100 patients, made up of 40 to 45 with Graves' ophthalmopathy and approximately 57 with stable Graves' hyperthyroidism. An independent validation cohort of 18 to 20 hyperthyroidism patients and 15 or so patients who later progressed to ophthalmopathy tested prospective prediction of ophthalmopathy. For training and testing, the 100 or so patients in the discovery cohort were randomly divided in a 7:3 ratio. In about 6 Graves' hyperthyroidism patients, the study also compared T-cell repertoires from thyroid tissue with T-cell repertoires from blood. Once sampling was done, hyperthyroidism patients were given methimazole at a starting dose of 30 mg daily, whereas ophthalmopathy patients were given high-dose intravenous methylprednisolone. The paper describes TCR Vbeta CDR3 sequencing of 140 or so peripheral blood samples, made up of under 50 ophthalmopathy patients, roughly 75 hyperthyroidism patients and 17 progressor patients. Broad study findings and their caveats: Sample size was not statistically predetermined, and blinding of investigators to group allocation was not performed. In validation, the model predicted progression to ophthalmopathy with about 71% sensitivity and 72% to 75% specificity, a median of around six months before onset. Most expanded thyroid clonotypes (frequency above 0.001) were also found in blood, which suggests that blood repertoires may mirror thyroid immune responses. In cross-validation, a model built on a 13 V-J signature told ophthalmopathy apart from stable hyperthyroidism with approximately 90% sensitivity and around 81% specificity, and in testing the same model reached 80%/75%.

Amplification of TCR beta CDR3 regions was carried out from RNA transcripts. The TCR CDR3 was subjected to a first round of RT-PCR using the HTBI primer set and the Qiagen OneStep RT-PCR kit. Libraries were constructed in a second round of multiplex PCR, after which size selection and purification were carried out. Sequencing of the libraries was done on an Illumina HiSeq2000 using paired-end 100 bp reads. The authors' analysis ran thus. SOAPnuke was used to process the raw data, with reads discarded if the reads contained adapters or uncalled bases, had a mean Phred below 15, or lacked an exact constant-primer or identifier match. COPE v1.2.5 was used to merge the high-quality paired reads, and each unique nucleotide sequence was defined as a clonotype. MiTCR v1.1 was used to align the clonotypes against IMGT TRBV, TRBD and TRBJ reference segments. The analysis was restricted to V-J combinations with a frequency above 0.0001, which together covered just over 99% of the repertoires. The TCS score was defined as the ratio of F50 (clonal expansion) to E x V (chaos), calculated using BLOSUM62-based TCRdist between CDR3 peptides within each V-J. Welch's t-statistics and random forest reduced around 520 V-J features to under 15, which were used in a naive Bayes classifier (R e1071). The Morisita-Horn index was used to measure how similar the thyroid and blood repertoires were. TCRdb reanalyzed the raw reads on its own, using fastp at Q25 for trimming and MiXCR for clone calling, and kept in-frame beta chains. Merged by CDR3 protein, the rows form single entries marked with the most common genes and DNA. TCRdb, not the original authors, processed these V and J calls. A total of 450,000 to 700,000 distinct CDR3 sequences appear in this sample, roughly 46% of them only once. 15% to 20% of the sample is taken by the ten largest.

V drops 5 bases and J drops 6 bases, leaving 11 bases in between. The CDR3, from cysteine to phenylalanine, totals 13 residues. Just CDR3 DNA is preserved here, 39 bases in frame from base 1. CDR1 MGHDK and CDR2 SYGVNS are derived from the germline V gene. The chain was built from TRBV25-1 and TRBJ1-5; a weak D assignment points to TRBD1 (6 bases agree). The material sequenced was peripheral blood or thyroid tissue (not recorded which). The clonotype originates from an adult woman with Graves' disease, either hyperthyroidism or ophthalmopathy (not recorded which). The CDR3 region has the sequence CASSNEGGQPQHF. The nucleotide sequence reads TGTGCCAGCAGTAACGAAGGGGGTCAGCCCCAGCATTTT.